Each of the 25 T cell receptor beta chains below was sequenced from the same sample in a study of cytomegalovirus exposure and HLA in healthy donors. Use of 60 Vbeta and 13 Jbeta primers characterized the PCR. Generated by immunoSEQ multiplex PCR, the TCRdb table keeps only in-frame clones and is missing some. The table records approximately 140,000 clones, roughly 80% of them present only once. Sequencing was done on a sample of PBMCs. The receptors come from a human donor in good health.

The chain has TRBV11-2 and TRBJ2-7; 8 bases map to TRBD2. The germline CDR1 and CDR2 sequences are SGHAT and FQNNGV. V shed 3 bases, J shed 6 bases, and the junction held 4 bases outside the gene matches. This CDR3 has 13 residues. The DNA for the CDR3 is TGTGCCAGCAGCTTGGGACTAGTGGGCGAGCAGTACTTC. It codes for CASSLGLVGEQYF.

The CDR3 DNA follows: TGTGCCAGCAGCGCTCTAGCGGCTAACAATGAGCAGTTCTTC. Encoded protein: CASSALAANNEQFF. The chain recombines TRBV9 with TRBJ2-1, with 7 bases identical to TRBD2. Trimming removed 3 bases from V and 5 bases from J; junction bases left unmatched: 5. The germline V gene encodes CDR1 SGDLS and CDR2 YYNGEE. This CDR3 is built from 14 residues.

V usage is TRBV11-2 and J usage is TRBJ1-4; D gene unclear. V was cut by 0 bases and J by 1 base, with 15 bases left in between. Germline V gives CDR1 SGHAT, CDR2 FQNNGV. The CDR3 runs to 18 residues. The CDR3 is CASSLEGILEGTNEKLFF. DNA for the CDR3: TGTGCCAGCAGCTTAGAGGGGATTCTGGAGGGAACTAATGAAAAACTGTTTTTT. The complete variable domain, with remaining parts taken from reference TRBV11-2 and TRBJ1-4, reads EAGVAQSPRYKIIEKRQSVAFWCNPISGHATLYWYQQILGQGPKLLIQFQNNGVVDDSQLPKDRFSAERLKGVDSTLKIQPAKLEDSAVYLCASSLEGILEGTNEKLFFGSGTQLSVL.

For the CDR3, the DNA is TGTGCCAGCAGTCCAGGGTCGGGGGATCAGCCCCAGCATTTT. It specifies CASSPGSGDQPQHF. This sequence joins TRBV7-2 and TRBJ1-5, with a weak D call TRBD1 (5 bases). The length of the CDR3 is 14 residues. Per germline, CDR1 SGHTA and CDR2 FQGNSA. V was clipped by 6 bases and J by 5 bases, with 14 bases between them.

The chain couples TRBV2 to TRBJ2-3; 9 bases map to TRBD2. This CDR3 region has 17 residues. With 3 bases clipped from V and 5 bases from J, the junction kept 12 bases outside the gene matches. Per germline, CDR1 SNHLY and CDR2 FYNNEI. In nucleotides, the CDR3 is TGTGCCAGCAGTGACCCTTATCTTAGCGGGAGTAAAGATACGCAGTATTTT. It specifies CASSDPYLSGSKDTQYF.

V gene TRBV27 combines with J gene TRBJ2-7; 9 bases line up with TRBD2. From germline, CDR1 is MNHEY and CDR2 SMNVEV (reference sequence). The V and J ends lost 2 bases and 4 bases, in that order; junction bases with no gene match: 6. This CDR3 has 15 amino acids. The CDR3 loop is CASSLGLAGTYEQYF. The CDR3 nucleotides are TGTGCCAGCAGTTTAGGGCTAGCGGGGACATACGAGCAGTACTTC.

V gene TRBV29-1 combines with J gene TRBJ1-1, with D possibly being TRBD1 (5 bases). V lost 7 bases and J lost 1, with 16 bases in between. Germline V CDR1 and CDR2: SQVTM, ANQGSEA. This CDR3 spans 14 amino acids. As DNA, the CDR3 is TGCAGCGCCGCAGGGCGACAGCCGAACACTGAAGCTTTCTTT. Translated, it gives CSAAGRQPNTEAFF.

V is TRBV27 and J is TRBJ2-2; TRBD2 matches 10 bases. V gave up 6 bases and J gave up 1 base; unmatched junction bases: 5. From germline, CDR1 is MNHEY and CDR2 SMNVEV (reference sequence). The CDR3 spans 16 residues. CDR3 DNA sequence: TGTGCCAGCAGCCCTTGGACTAGCGGGAACACCGGGGAGCTGTTTTTT. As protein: CASSPWTSGNTGELFF.

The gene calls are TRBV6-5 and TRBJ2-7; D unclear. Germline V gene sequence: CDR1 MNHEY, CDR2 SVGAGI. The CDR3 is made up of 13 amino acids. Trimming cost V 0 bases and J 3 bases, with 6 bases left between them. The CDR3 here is CASSYSRNYEQYF. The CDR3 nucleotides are TGTGCCAGCAGTTACTCGCGTAACTACGAGCAGTACTTC.

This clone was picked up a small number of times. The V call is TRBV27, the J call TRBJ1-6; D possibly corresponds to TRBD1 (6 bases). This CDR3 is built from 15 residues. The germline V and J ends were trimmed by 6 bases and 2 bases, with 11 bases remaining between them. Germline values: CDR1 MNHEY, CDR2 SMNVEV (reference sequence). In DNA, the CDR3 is TGTGCCAGCAGCCCAGGGACACCCTATAATTCACCCCTCCACTTT. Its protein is CASSPGTPYNSPLHF.

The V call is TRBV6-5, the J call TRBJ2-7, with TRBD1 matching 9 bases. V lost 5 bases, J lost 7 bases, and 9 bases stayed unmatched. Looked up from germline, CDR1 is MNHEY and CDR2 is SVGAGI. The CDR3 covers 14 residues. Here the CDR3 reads CASSRDRVEWEQYF. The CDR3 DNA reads TGTGCCAGCAGTAGGGACAGGGTGGAGTGGGAGCAGTACTTC.

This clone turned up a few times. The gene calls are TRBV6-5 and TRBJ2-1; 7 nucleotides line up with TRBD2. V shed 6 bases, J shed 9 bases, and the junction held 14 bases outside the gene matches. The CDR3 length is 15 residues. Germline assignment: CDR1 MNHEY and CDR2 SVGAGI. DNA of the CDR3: TGTGCCAGCAGCAGACTAGCCGAGAGAGGAGGTGAGCAGTTCTTC. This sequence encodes CASSRLAERGGEQFF.

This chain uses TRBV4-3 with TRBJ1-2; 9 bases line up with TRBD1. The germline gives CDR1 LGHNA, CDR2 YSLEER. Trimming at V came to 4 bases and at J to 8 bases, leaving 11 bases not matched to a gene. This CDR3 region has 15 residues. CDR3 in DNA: TGCGCCAGCAGCCGTTTTGGGACAGGGTTTGGCGGCTACACCTTC. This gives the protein CASSRFGTGFGGYTF.

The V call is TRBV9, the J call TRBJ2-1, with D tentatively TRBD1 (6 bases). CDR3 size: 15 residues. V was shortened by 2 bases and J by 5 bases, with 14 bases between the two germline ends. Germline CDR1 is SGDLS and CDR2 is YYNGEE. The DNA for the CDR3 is TGTGCCAGCAGCGTCCTCTGGACAGAAGACAATGAGCAGTTCTTC. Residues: CASSVLWTEDNEQFF.

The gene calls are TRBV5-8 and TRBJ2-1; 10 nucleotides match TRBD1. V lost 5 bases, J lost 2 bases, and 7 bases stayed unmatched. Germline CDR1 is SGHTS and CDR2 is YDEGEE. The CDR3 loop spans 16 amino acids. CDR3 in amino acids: CASRTGTGVTYNEQFF. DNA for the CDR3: TGTGCCAGCAGAACCGGGACAGGGGTGACCTACAATGAGCAGTTCTTC.

CDR3 amino acids: CASSLEAGTGGEKLFF. The CDR3 DNA reads TGTGCCAGCAGCTTGGAGGCCGGGACAGGTGGAGAAAAACTGTTTTTT. The rearrangement uses TRBV5-4 and TRBJ1-4, with TRBD1 identical over 8 bases. CDR1 SGHNT and CDR2 YYREEE come from the germline V gene (reference sequence). The CDR3 loop spans 16 amino acids. Germline trimming cut 0 bases from V and 8 bases from J; bases unmatched to any gene: 9.

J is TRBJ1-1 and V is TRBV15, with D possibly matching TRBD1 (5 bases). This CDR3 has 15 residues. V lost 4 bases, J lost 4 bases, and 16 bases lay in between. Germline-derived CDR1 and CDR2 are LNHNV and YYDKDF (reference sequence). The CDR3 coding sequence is TGTGCCACCAGCAAGGACATACGATTTGGCACTGAAGCTTTCTTT. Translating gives CATSKDIRFGTEAFF.

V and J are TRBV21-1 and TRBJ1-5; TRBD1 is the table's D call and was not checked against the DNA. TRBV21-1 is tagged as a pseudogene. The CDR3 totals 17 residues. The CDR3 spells CASSKDPGGRPDQPQHF. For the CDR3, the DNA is TGTGCCAGCAGCAAAGACCCAGGGGGAAGGCCCGATCAGCCCCAGCATTTT.

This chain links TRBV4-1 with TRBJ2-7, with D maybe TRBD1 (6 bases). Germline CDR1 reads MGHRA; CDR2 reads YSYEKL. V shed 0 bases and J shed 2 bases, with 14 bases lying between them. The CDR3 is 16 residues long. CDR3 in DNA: TGCGCCAGCAGCCAAGAAGAGGACAGATTTACCTACGAGCAGTACTTC. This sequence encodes CASSQEEDRFTYEQYF.

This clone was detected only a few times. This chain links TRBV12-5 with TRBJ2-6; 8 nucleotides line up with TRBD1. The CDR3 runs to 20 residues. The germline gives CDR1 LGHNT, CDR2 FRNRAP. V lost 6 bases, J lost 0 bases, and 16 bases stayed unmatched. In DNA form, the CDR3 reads TGTGCTAGTGGCCCTCAACAGGGGGTAGGGGTTACCTCTGGGGCCAACGTCCTGACTTTC. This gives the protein CASGPQQGVGVTSGANVLTF.

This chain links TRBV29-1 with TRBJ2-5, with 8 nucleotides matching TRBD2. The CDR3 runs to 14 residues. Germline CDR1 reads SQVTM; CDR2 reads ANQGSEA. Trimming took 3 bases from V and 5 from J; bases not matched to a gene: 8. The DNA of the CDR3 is TGCAGCGTTGATTCAGCGGGAGTAGGGGAGACCCAGTACTTC. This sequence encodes CSVDSAGVGETQYF.

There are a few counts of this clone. CDR3 DNA: TGTGCCAGCAGCAAACGGGGGAACTCCTACAATGAGCAGTTCTTC. Protein: CASSKRGNSYNEQFF. The chain carries TRBV25-1 and TRBJ2-1; a possible D gene is TRBD2 (6 bases). CDR1 is MGHDK, CDR2 SYGVNS, per germline. The CDR3 sequence is 15 residues long. V lost 6 bases and J lost 0, with 12 bases in between.

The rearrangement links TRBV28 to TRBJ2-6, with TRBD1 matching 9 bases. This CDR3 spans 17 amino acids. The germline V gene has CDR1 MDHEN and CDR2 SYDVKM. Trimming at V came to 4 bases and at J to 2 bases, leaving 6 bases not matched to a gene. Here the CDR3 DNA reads TGTGCCAGCAGTTACAGGGGGCAACTAACTGGGGCCAACGTCCTGACTTTC. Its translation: CASSYRGQLTGANVLTF.

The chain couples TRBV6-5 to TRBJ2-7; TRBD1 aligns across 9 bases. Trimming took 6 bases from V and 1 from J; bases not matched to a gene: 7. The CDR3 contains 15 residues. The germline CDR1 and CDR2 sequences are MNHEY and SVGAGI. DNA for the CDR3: TGTGCCAGCAGCCCACAGACAGGGGGGTCCTACGAGCAGTACTTC. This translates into CASSPQTGGSYEQYF.

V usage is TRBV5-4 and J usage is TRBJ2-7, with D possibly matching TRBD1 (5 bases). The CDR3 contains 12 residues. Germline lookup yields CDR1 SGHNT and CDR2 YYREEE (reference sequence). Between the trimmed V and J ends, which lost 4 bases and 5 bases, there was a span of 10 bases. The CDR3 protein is CASSRDRNEQYF. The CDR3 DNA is TGTGCCAGCAGCCGAGACAGAAACGAGCAGTACTTC.